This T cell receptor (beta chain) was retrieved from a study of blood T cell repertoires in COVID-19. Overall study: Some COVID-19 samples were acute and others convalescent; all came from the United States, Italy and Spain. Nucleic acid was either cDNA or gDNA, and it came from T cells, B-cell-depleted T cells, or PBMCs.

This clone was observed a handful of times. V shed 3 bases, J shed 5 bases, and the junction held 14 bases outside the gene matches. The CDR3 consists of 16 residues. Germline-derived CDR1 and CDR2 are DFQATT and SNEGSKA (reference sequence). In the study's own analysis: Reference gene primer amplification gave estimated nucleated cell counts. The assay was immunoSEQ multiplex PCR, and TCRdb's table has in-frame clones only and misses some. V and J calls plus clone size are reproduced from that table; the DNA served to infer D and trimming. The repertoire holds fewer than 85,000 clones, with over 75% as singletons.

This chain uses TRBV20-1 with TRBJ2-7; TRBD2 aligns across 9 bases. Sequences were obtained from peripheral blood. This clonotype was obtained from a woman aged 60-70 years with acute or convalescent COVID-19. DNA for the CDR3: TGCAGTGCTAGTCGTGCGGAGGGGACTAGCTTCCACGAGCAGTACTTC. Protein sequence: CSASRAEGTSFHEQYF.